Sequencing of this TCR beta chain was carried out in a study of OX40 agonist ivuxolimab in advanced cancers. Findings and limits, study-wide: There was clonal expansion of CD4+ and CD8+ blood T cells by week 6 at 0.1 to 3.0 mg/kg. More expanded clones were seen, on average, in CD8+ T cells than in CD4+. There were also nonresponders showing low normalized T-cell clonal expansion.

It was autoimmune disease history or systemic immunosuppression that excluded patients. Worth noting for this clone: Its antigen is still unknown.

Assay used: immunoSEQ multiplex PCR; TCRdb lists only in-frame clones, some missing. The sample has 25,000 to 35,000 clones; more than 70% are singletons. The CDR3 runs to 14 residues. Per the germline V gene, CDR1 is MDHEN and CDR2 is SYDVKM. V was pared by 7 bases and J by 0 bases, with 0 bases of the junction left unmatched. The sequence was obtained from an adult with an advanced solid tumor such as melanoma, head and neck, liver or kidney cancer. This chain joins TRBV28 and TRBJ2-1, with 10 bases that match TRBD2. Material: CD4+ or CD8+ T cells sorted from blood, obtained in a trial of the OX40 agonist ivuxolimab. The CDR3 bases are TGTGCCAGCACTAGCGGGAGCTCCTACAATGAGCAGTTCTTC. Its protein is CASTSGSSYNEQFF.